This TCR beta chain was recovered during a study of cytomegalovirus exposure and HLA in healthy donors. Study-wide points: Researchers reported in a later analysis that common viral pathogens appeared linked to several top clusters.

To note about this clone: The antigen is undetermined.

This CDR3 region has 12 residues. Germline CDR1 reads SGHRS; CDR2 reads YFSETQ. J was trimmed by 9 bases and V by 4 bases; bases with no gene match: 6. PCR was performed using 60 Vbeta and 13 Jbeta primers. Data came from immunoSEQ multiplex PCR; TCRdb stores just in-frame clones and leaves some out. Of approximately 110,000 clones in the sample, 65% to 85% were seen once. This rearrangement joins TRBV5-1 to TRBJ1-2, with 7 nucleotides matching TRBD1. This receptor was obtained from a man aged 18 to 35 in good health and CMV-seronegative. Sequencing was performed on PBMCs. The CDR3 is CASSDREGSYTF. CDR3 bases: TGCGCCAGCAGCGACAGGGAAGGGAGCTACACCTTC.